One and the same sample provided the 13 T cell receptor beta chains below, sequenced in a study of OX40 agonist ivuxolimab in advanced cancers. Produced via immunoSEQ multiplex PCR; TCRdb's table is partial and in-frame only. The sample contains tens of thousands of clones, around 87% of which appear only once. The source was CD4+ or CD8+ T cells sorted from blood, collected in a trial of the OX40 agonist ivuxolimab. The source of these receptors is an adult with an advanced solid tumor such as melanoma, head and neck, liver or kidney cancer.

The chain joins TRBV2 to TRBJ2-2; D not resolved. Per germline, CDR1 SNHLY and CDR2 FYNNEI. CDR3 size: 13 residues. V was pared by 6 bases and J by 4 bases, with 9 bases between. The CDR3: CASRKSPTGELFF. The CDR3 DNA sequence: TGTGCCAGCAGAAAAAGCCCCACCGGGGAGCTGTTTTTT.

The chain employs TRBV4-2 and TRBJ2-4, with 9 nucleotides matching TRBD2. Unmatched junction bases numbered 15, after V lost 3 bases and J lost 9 bases. Germline-derived CDR1 and CDR2 are LGHNA and YNFKEQ. The CDR3 spans 17 residues. In nucleotides, the CDR3 is TGTGCCAGCAGCCAGAGGGAAGGAGCGGGAGGTCGAAGCATTCAGTACTTC. Translating gives CASSQREGAGGRSIQYF.

The J gene is TRBJ1-5, the V gene TRBV11-3; 7 bases match TRBD1. The V and J ends lost 5 bases and 7 bases, in that order; junction bases with no gene match: 5. The CDR3 is 13 amino acids. The germline gives CDR1 SGHNT, CDR2 YENEEA. CDR3 in amino acids: CASSLDRVQPQHF. The CDR3 nucleotides are TGTGCCAGCAGCCTTGACAGGGTGCAGCCCCAGCATTTT.

J is TRBJ2-5 and V is TRBV2, with D possibly being TRBD2 (6 bases). The CDR3 length is 15 residues. With 1 base removed from V and 4 bases from J, the gap between germline ends came to 13 bases. From germline, CDR1 is SNHLY and CDR2 FYNNEI. The DNA of the CDR3 is TGTGCCAGCAGTGAAGGGGACTGGACGCCAGAGACCCAGTACTTC. It yields the protein CASSEGDWTPETQYF. Filled out from reference TRBV2 and TRBJ2-5, the complete variable domain reads EPEVTQTPSHQVTQMGQEVILRCVPISNHLYFYWYRQILGQKVEFLVSFYNNEISEKSEIFDDQFSVERPDGSNFTLKIRSTKLEDSAMYFCASSEGDWTPETQYFGPGTRLLVL.

The gene calls are TRBV28 and TRBJ1-4, with D possibly TRBD1 on 6 matching bases. CDR3 length equals 16 residues. The germline V gene has CDR1 MDHEN and CDR2 SYDVKM. V lost 2 bases, J lost 5 bases, and 15 bases lay in between. The CDR3 here is CASSLPRRGPNEKLFF. Written as DNA, the CDR3 is TGTGCCAGCAGTTTACCCCGCAGGGGCCCAAATGAAAAACTGTTTTTT.

The chain carries TRBV7-6 and TRBJ2-1; 10 nucleotides line up with TRBD2. Germline CDR1 is SGHVS and CDR2 is FNYEAQ. Unmatched junction bases numbered 8, after V lost 5 bases and J lost 4 bases. The CDR3 has 16 amino acids. CDR3 coding DNA: TGTGCCAGCAGCGGACGGACTAGCGGAGTATACAATGAGCAGTTCTTC. Amino acids: CASSGRTSGVYNEQFF.

The rearrangement joins TRBV7-6 to TRBJ2-6, with D unclear. CDR3 length equals 14 residues. Trimming shortened V by 3 bases and J by 0 bases, and 3 bases separated the two germline ends. Germline CDR1 is SGHVS and CDR2 is FNYEAQ. The CDR3 here is CASSFYSGANVLTF. The CDR3 DNA follows: TGTGCCAGCAGCTTTTACTCTGGGGCCAACGTCCTGACTTTC.

The chain has TRBV27 and TRBJ2-7, with 10 positions matching TRBD2. Per germline, CDR1 MNHEY and CDR2 SMNVEV (reference sequence). The ends lost 7 bases at V and 6 bases at J; junction bases unmatched: 9. The CDR3 runs 14 residues. The chain's CDR3 is CASTWTSGGGEQYF. As DNA, the CDR3 is TGTGCCAGCACATGGACTAGCGGTGGTGGCGAGCAGTACTTC.

The rearrangement joins TRBV4-2 to TRBJ2-2; TRBD2 matches at 7 bases. The CDR3 has 15 amino acids. The V segment lost 3 bases and the J segment 3 bases; nucleotides outside the gene matches: 4. Germline-derived CDR1 and CDR2 are LGHNA and YNFKEQ. In DNA, the CDR3 is TGTGCCAGCAGCCAGGCCGGGAGGCACACCGGGGAGCTGTTTTTT. It codes for CASSQAGRHTGELFF.

This chain connects TRBV5-6 to TRBJ1-2; unclear D gene. Germline V gives CDR1 SGHDT, CDR2 YYEEEE. Deletions cut 4 bases from V and 4 bases from J, with 17 bases between. CDR3 length equals 15 residues. The CDR3 DNA reads TGTGCCAGCAGCGATATAACGGAGGTCCCCTATGGCTACACCTTC. Protein product: CASSDITEVPYGYTF.

The rearrangement uses TRBV19 and TRBJ2-2; D possibly corresponds to TRBD2 (5 bases). From germline, CDR1 is LNHDA and CDR2 SQIVND (reference sequence). Trimming took 2 bases from V and 5 from J, leaving 6 bases between them. The CDR3 loop spans 13 amino acids. For the CDR3, the DNA is TGTGCCAGTAGTATACGGGGAACCGGGGAGCTGTTTTTT. It codes for CASSIRGTGELFF.

The chain couples TRBV10-1 to TRBJ2-2; D might be TRBD2 (5 bases). The germline V and J ends were trimmed by 9 bases and 6 bases, with 17 bases remaining between them. Per germline, CDR1 WNHNN and CDR2 SYGVQD (reference sequence). CDR3 length: 14 amino acids. CDR3: CASREFSTSGELFF. CDR3 nucleotide sequence: TGCGCCAGTAGGGAGTTCAGCACCTCCGGGGAGCTGTTTTTT.

The J gene is TRBJ1-3, the V gene TRBV11-3; 7 bases are a match to TRBD1. V gave up 4 bases and J gave up 4 bases; unmatched junction bases: 7. The CDR3 runs 15 residues. The germline V gene has CDR1 SGHNT and CDR2 YENEEA. CDR3 DNA sequence: TGTGCCAGCAGCTCTTCCGGGACAGCCGGAAACACCATATATTTT. Translated: CASSSSGTAGNTIYF. The variable domain in full, completed from reference TRBV11-3 and TRBJ1-3, reads EAGVVQSPRYKIIEKKQPVAFWCNPISGHNTLYWYLQNLGQGPELLIRYENEEAVDDSQLPKDRFSAERLKGVDSTLKIQPAELGDSAVYLCASSSSGTAGNTIYFGEGSWLTVV.